Here is one T cell receptor beta chain with its context. The CDR3 is made up of 14 amino acids. The V end lost 0 bases, the J end lost 2 bases, and 8 bases lay between the germline ends. In germline, CDR1 is KGHSH, CDR2 LQKENI. This record belongs to a study of cytomegalovirus exposure and HLA in healthy donors. PCR employed 60 Vbeta and 13 Jbeta primers. This table comes from immunoSEQ multiplex PCR, and its TCRdb copy is limited to in-frame clones, with some not included. The data hold about 120,000 clones, with roughly 70% observed a single time. Sequenced: PBMCs. The source of this sequence is a woman aged 35 to 49 in good health and CMV-seropositive. The V gene is TRBV18, the J gene TRBJ2-7; D gene uncertain. The CDR3 loop reads CASSPPSLPYEQYF. CDR3 nucleotide sequence: TGTGCCAGCTCACCACCGAGTCTTCCCTACGAGCAGTACTTC.